The 14 T cell receptor beta chains below were found in one sample sequenced in a study of PD-1 blockade in classical Hodgkin lymphoma. After autologous stem cell transplantation all patients relapsed, and prior brentuximab vedotin exposure differed between cohorts. The repertoire was sequenced with immunoSEQ multiplex PCR; TCRdb's copy has only in-frame clones and lacks some. The sample yields approximately 79,000 clones, around 90% seen once. This specimen was peripheral blood mononuclear cells (PBMCs), taken before the second cycle of nivolumab. The receptors derive from a human donor with classical Hodgkin lymphoma.

V gene TRBV7-2 combines with J gene TRBJ1-2, with D hard to call. This CDR3 has 11 residues. Germline loops: CDR1 SGHTA, CDR2 FQGNSA. V lost 5 bases to trimming and J lost 7 bases, with 8 bases between them. CDR3 sequence reads: CASSARRGYTF. DNA for the CDR3: TGTGCCAGCAGCGCCCGACGTGGCTACACCTTC.

The genes are TRBV11-2 and TRBJ2-1, with 11 bases matching TRBD1. Trimming took 8 bases from V and 7 from J; bases not matched to a gene: 13. Germline assignment: CDR1 SGHAT and CDR2 FQNNGV. The CDR3 covers 16 residues. CDR3 sequence (DNA): TGTGCCAGCGAACTATTAGCGGGACAGGGGGGTAATGAGCAGTTCTTC. This encodes CASELLAGQGGNEQFF.

This chain connects TRBV6-5 to TRBJ2-1; D not resolved. The V and J ends lost 6 bases and 0 bases respectively, with 12 bases between them. This CDR3 region has 15 residues. Germline V gives CDR1 MNHEY, CDR2 SVGAGI. The CDR3 spells CASSLGFSSYNEQFF. CDR3 coding DNA: TGTGCCAGCAGCTTAGGATTCAGCTCCTACAATGAGCAGTTCTTC.

The rearrangement links TRBV28 to TRBJ2-7, with a weak D call TRBD2 (5 bases). CDR1 MDHEN and CDR2 SYDVKM come from the germline V gene. The CDR3 extends over 15 amino acids. V was trimmed by 2 bases and J by 0 bases, leaving 11 bases between them. The CDR3 coding sequence is TGTGCCAGCAGTTTAGATCTCGAGGGCTCCTACGAGCAGTACTTC. This gives the protein CASSLDLEGSYEQYF.

The chain recombines TRBV14 with TRBJ2-1, with TRBD2 matching 13 bases. The ends lost 0 bases at V and 7 bases at J; junction bases unmatched: 12. This CDR3 is built from 19 residues. Germline lookup yields CDR1 SGHDN and CDR2 FVKESK. The CDR3 here is CASSQDPPGLAGNSNEQFF. The CDR3 DNA follows: TGTGCCAGCAGCCAAGATCCCCCGGGACTAGCGGGAAATAGTAATGAGCAGTTCTTC.

V and J are TRBV10-1 and TRBJ1-1; D uncertain. The CDR3 is made up of 14 amino acids. The ends were cut back, 7 bases at V and 2 bases at J, with 14 bases in the middle. CDR1 is WNHNN and CDR2 is SYGVQD in the germline V gene (reference sequence). CDR3: CASTKDGRNTEAFF. The CDR3 region has the DNA TGCGCCAGCACTAAGGACGGACGCAACACTGAAGCTTTCTTT.

This clone was seen more than once but under ten times. The chain uses TRBV5-1 and TRBJ1-1, with 10 bases that match TRBD1. Trimming removed 3 bases from V and 6 bases from J; junction bases left unmatched: 5. Germline V gene lookup returns CDR1 SGHRS and CDR2 YFSETQ. This CDR3 has 14 residues. CDR3 bases: TGCGCCAGCAGCTCAAGACAGGGGGCAGCTGAAGCTTTCTTT. This gives the protein CASSSRQGAAEAFF.

This clone was detected once. CDR3 in DNA: TGTGCCAGCAGCTTAGCCCGGTTGGAGACCCAGTACTTC. Translating gives CASSLARLETQYF. The chain is built from TRBV11-2 and TRBJ2-5; D gene unclear. The V gene lost 1 base and the J gene lost 5 bases, with 8 bases spanning the gap. CDR3 length: 13 residues. Germline V gene lookup returns CDR1 SGHAT and CDR2 FQNNGV. The full variable domain, its missing parts supplied by reference TRBV11-2 and TRBJ2-5, is EAGVAQSPRYKIIEKRQSVAFWCNPISGHATLYWYQQILGQGPKLLIQFQNNGVVDDSQLPKDRFSAERLKGVDSTLKIQPAKLEDSAVYLCASSLARLETQYFGPGTRLLVL.

The rearrangement uses TRBV28 and TRBJ1-2; D ambiguous. This CDR3 is built from 12 residues. Trimming cost V 5 bases and J 3 bases, with 7 bases left between them. CDR1 and CDR2 (germline): MDHEN, SYDVKM. The DNA for the CDR3 is TGTGCCAGCAGTGGTGGCTACTATGGCTACACCTTC. This sequence encodes CASSGGYYGYTF.

The rearrangement joins TRBV6-6 to TRBJ2-7; D call uncertain. Trimming left V 0 bases short and J 2 bases short, with 14 bases between. The CDR3 is made up of 16 amino acids. The germline gives CDR1 MNHNY, CDR2 SVGAGI (reference sequence). For the CDR3, the DNA is TGTGCCAGCAGTTACTCGATGAGCCTCAGTGCCTACGAGCAGTACTTC. Translated, it gives CASSYSMSLSAYEQYF.

The rearrangement uses TRBV14 and TRBJ2-2; D is unclear. Trimming pared 1 base from V and 1 base from J, leaving 13 bases between. In germline, CDR1 is SGHDN, CDR2 FVKESK. The CDR3 runs to 17 residues. DNA for the CDR3: TGTGCCAGCAGCCAAGTAAGGAACCCCGGGAACACCGGGGAGCTGTTTTTT. Protein sequence: CASSQVRNPGNTGELFF.

The chain links TRBV27 to TRBJ1-2; D unresolved. The CDR3 extends over 13 amino acids. Deletions cut 6 bases from V and 5 bases from J, with 13 bases between. Per the germline V gene, CDR1 is MNHEY and CDR2 is SMNVEV (reference sequence). In nucleotides, the CDR3 is TGTGCCAGCAGGGAAGTGGGGAGGTATGGCTACACCTTC. It codes for CASREVGRYGYTF.

The chain couples TRBV28 to TRBJ2-3, with D unclear. CDR1 MDHEN and CDR2 SYDVKM come from the germline V gene. This CDR3 spans 13 amino acids. The V and J ends lost 3 bases and 1 base respectively, with 5 bases between them. CDR3 in amino acids: CASSLAGTDTQYF. The CDR3 DNA reads TGTGCCAGCAGTTTGGCGGGCACAGATACGCAGTATTTT.

The chain carries TRBV6-5 and TRBJ2-7; 8 positions match TRBD2. The germline gives CDR1 MNHEY, CDR2 SVGAGI. This CDR3 comprises 14 residues. V lost 8 bases, J lost 4 bases, and 10 bases stayed unmatched. The CDR3 DNA sequence: TGTGCCAGCGCCAGGACTAGCAGACCATACGAGCAGTACTTC. This encodes CASARTSRPYEQYF.